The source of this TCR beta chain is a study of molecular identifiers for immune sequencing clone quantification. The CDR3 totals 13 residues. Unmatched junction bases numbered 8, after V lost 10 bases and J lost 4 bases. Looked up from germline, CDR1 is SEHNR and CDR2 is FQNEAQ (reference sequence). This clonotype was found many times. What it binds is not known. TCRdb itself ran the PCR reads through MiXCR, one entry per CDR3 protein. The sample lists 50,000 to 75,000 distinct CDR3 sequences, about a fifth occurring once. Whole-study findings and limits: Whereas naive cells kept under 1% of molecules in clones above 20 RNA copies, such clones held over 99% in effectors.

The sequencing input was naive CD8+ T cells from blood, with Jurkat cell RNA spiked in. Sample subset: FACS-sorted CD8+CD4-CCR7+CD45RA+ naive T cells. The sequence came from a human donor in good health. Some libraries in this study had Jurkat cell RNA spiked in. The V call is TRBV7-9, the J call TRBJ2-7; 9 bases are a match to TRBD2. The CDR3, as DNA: TGTGCCACAGCGGCTAGCGGGGCTTACGAGCAGTACTTC. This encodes CATAASGAYEQYF.